This T cell receptor (beta chain) is from a study of OX40 agonist ivuxolimab in advanced cancers. Profiling relied on immunoSEQ multiplex PCR, and the TCRdb table lists in-frame clones only, not all of them. The table has about 93,000 clones, roughly nine tenths seen once. The specimen was CD4+ or CD8+ T cells sorted from blood, collected in a trial of the OX40 agonist ivuxolimab. The sequence derives from an adult with an advanced solid tumor such as melanoma, head and neck, liver or kidney cancer.

The DNA for the CDR3 is TGTGCCAGTAGTTCAACAGCGGGGGGAGAGACCCAGTACTTC. Amino acid sequence: CASSSTAGGETQYF. This sequence joins TRBV19 and TRBJ2-5; 9 nucleotides line up with TRBD2. Germline loops: CDR1 LNHDA, CDR2 SQIVND (reference sequence). This CDR3 region has 14 residues. With V trimmed by 5 bases and J by 4 bases, 5 bases remained unmatched.